Listed here is a single T cell receptor (beta chain). The antigen is unknown. Preparation of the TCRbeta library was carried out with unique molecular identifiers. TCRdb reprocessed the PCR reads via MiXCR and lists one record per CDR3 protein. The sample yields 700,000 to 950,000 distinct CDR3 sequences, roughly 15% seen once. Trimming took 6 bases from V and 4 from J; bases not matched to a gene: 9. CDR1 is MNHEY, CDR2 SVGEGT, per germline. The CDR3 loop spans 15 amino acids. This sample was included in a study of T-cell reconstitution after alpha-beta-depleted transplantation in children. Overall study results and limits: Diversity of TCRbeta at day 60 was high in some patients, arising from surviving recipient T cells and thymic progenitors. Most T-cell counts and diversity one year after the transplant came from T cells that were newly produced. Roughly two months post-transplant, alpha-beta T cells reportedly originated from several hundred graft clones that had expanded.

Sample: PBMCs, mostly from graft donor cells, taken 360 days after TCRalphabeta/CD19-depleted stem cell transplant. V and J are TRBV6-2 or TRBV6-3 and TRBJ1-1, with TRBD1 identical over 9 bases. This TCR derives from a male patient between 10 and 17 years old who had a stem cell transplant for acute lymphoblastic leukemia, so the T cells may come from the graft donor. The CDR3 DNA follows: TGTGCCAGCAGAGGACAGGGGAGAATAAGCACTGAAGCTTTCTTT. Encoded protein: CASRGQGRISTEAFF.